A selection of T cell receptor beta chains follows, all from one sample in a study of lymphopenia after photon versus proton radiotherapy. The table came from immunoSEQ multiplex PCR; TCRdb's copy has only in-frame clones and leaves some out. The data show about 70,000 clones, over 80% seen once. Sequences were derived from peripheral blood, sampled from a patient treated with proton-based radiotherapy. These TCRs come from a man older than 75 with esophageal cancer. CDR3s include the opening cysteine and the closing phenylalanine or tryptophan. The D gene is left open where the match is weak. The size field is filled for only some rows; it gives once, few, many or a size class.

v_gene: TRBV28; abundance: NA; d_gene: NA; j_gene: TRBJ1-4; CDR3aa: CASSGAGVTNEKLFF; CDR3nt: TGTGCCAGCAGTGGGGCGGGGGTAACTAATGAAAAACTGTTTTTT
v_gene: TRBV5-1; abundance: few; d_gene: NA; j_gene: TRBJ1-2; CDR3aa: CASSPVMGAHGYTF; CDR3nt: TGCGCCAGCAGCCCCGTTATGGGGGCACATGGCTACACCTTC
v_gene: TRBV7-2; abundance: NA; d_gene: TRBD1; j_gene: TRBJ2-2; CDR3aa: CASSLLPGGIGELFF; CDR3nt: TGTGCCAGCAGCTTACTCCCAGGGGGAATCGGGGAGCTGTTTTTT
v_gene: TRBV6-1; abundance: NA; d_gene: TRBD2; j_gene: TRBJ2-7; CDR3aa: CASSEIAGGPYEQYF; CDR3nt: TGTGCCAGCAGTGAAATTGCGGGGGGACCCTACGAGCAGTACTTC
v_gene: TRBV30; abundance: NA; d_gene: NA; j_gene: TRBJ2-2; CDR3aa: CAWRAQWRSNTGELFF; CDR3nt: TGTGCCTGGAGAGCCCAATGGCGGTCGAACACCGGGGAGCTGTTTTTT
v_gene: TRBV7-3; abundance: NA; d_gene: NA; j_gene: TRBJ2-3; CDR3aa: CASSLVGADTQYF; CDR3nt: TGTGCCAGCAGCTTAGTGGGAGCAGATACGCAGTATTTT
v_gene: TRBV11-2; abundance: NA; d_gene: NA; j_gene: TRBJ2-4; CDR3aa: CASSLVGGDLNIQYF; CDR3nt: TGTGCCAGCAGCTTAGTTGGAGGGGACCTGAACATTCAGTACTTC
v_gene: TRBV4-3; abundance: NA; d_gene: TRBD1; j_gene: TRBJ2-7; CDR3aa: CASSHSGTGEYEQYF; CDR3nt: TGCGCCAGCAGTCATTCCGGGACAGGGGAATACGAGCAGTACTTC
v_gene: TRBV5-1; abundance: NA; d_gene: NA; j_gene: TRBJ1-5; CDR3aa: CASRPDPNQPQHF; CDR3nt: TGCGCCAGCCGACCCGACCCAAATCAGCCCCAGCATTTT
v_gene: TRBV7-9; abundance: NA; d_gene: NA; j_gene: TRBJ2-2; CDR3aa: CASSSRLRGLSSGELFF; CDR3nt: TGTGCCAGCAGCTCACGGTTGCGGGGGCTTTCGTCCGGGGAGCTGTTTTTT
v_gene: TRBV7-9; abundance: NA; d_gene: NA; j_gene: TRBJ2-1; CDR3aa: CASSLGASGGHLREFF; CDR3nt: TGTGCCAGCAGCTTAGGGGCTAGTGGGGGTCACCTGCGGGAGTTCTTC
v_gene: TRBV2; abundance: NA; d_gene: NA; j_gene: TRBJ2-2; CDR3aa: CASFIANTGELFF; CDR3nt: TGTGCCAGTTTCATAGCGAACACCGGGGAGCTGTTTTTT
v_gene: TRBV11-1; abundance: NA; d_gene: NA; j_gene: TRBJ1-1; CDR3aa: CASSQQSETEAFF; CDR3nt: TGTGCCAGCAGTCAACAATCGGAGACTGAAGCTTTCTTT
v_gene: TRBV5-6; abundance: NA; d_gene: NA; j_gene: TRBJ2-1; CDR3aa: CASSSIGWGRREQFF; CDR3nt: TGTGCCAGCAGCTCCATTGGATGGGGGCGACGAGAGCAGTTCTTC
v_gene: TRBV30; abundance: NA; d_gene: NA; j_gene: TRBJ1-2; CDR3aa: CAWSDNYGYTF; CDR3nt: TGTGCCTGGAGTGACAACTATGGCTACACCTTC
v_gene: TRBV10-2; abundance: few; d_gene: TRBD2; j_gene: TRBJ2-1; CDR3aa: CASSALAGLYNEQFF; CDR3nt: TGCGCCAGCAGTGCCCTAGCGGGGTTGTACAATGAGCAGTTCTTC
v_gene: TRBV4-1; abundance: NA; d_gene: NA; j_gene: TRBJ2-7; CDR3aa: CASSWPYGGGEGDEQYF; CDR3nt: TGCGCCAGCAGTTGGCCGTACGGTGGGGGAGAAGGGGACGAGCAGTACTTC
v_gene: TRBV18; abundance: NA; d_gene: NA; j_gene: TRBJ2-2; CDR3aa: CASSPGQTTGELFF; CDR3nt: TGTGCCAGCTCACCAGGGCAGACCACCGGGGAGCTGTTTTTT
v_gene: TRBV2; abundance: NA; d_gene: NA; j_gene: TRBJ1-2; CDR3aa: CASRDPGRAFLSGYTF; CDR3nt: TGTGCCAGCAGAGATCCGGGCCGCGCCTTCCTCTCTGGCTACACCTTC
v_gene: TRBV5-1; abundance: NA; d_gene: NA; j_gene: TRBJ2-1; CDR3aa: CASRTGLETGEQFF; CDR3nt: TGCGCCAGCAGAACGGGACTGGAGACCGGTGAGCAGTTCTTC
v_gene: TRBV7-2; abundance: NA; d_gene: NA; j_gene: TRBJ2-7; CDR3aa: CASSLATASYEQYF; CDR3nt: TGTGCCAGCAGCTTAGCGACGGCTTCCTACGAGCAGTACTTC
v_gene: TRBV2; abundance: NA; d_gene: NA; j_gene: TRBJ1-2; CDR3aa: CATFGSDGYTF; CDR3nt: TGTGCCACCTTTGGGTCGGATGGCTACACCTTC
v_gene: TRBV2; abundance: NA; d_gene: NA; j_gene: TRBJ1-1; CDR3aa: CASREGRLNTEAFF; CDR3nt: TGTGCCAGCAGAGAGGGACGGTTGAACACTGAAGCTTTCTTT
v_gene: TRBV9; abundance: NA; d_gene: NA; j_gene: TRBJ2-7; CDR3aa: CASSVETSSYEQYF; CDR3nt: TGTGCCAGCAGCGTAGAAACTAGTTCCTACGAGCAGTACTTC